This T cell receptor beta chain was recovered during a study of identical twins. This clonotype was seen more than once but under ten times. The antigen is not known. TCRdb re-analysed the 5' RACE reads in MiXCR, keeping a single row per CDR3 protein. This sample carries around 490,000 distinct CDR3 sequences, about a fifth of them seen once, and the ten largest clones take approximately 0.48%. Whole-study findings and limits: Within cord blood, abundant beta clonotypes carried fewer insertions, but memory repertoires showed no such trend. Twins shared beta out-of-frame sequences in excess, but this excess was weaker.

This same sample was also taken into another study, of yellow fever vaccine responses in identical twins.

The sequenced sample was CD4+ T cells sorted from blood. The receptor's source is a woman aged 18-29 years in good health.

CDR3 DNA: TGTGCCAGTAGTAGGGACAGTGGCTACGAGCAGTACGTC. This gives the protein CASSRDSGYEQYV. The chain employs TRBV2 and TRBJ2-7, with 7 bases that match TRBD1. The germline gives CDR1 SNHLY, CDR2 FYNNEI. With 9 bases clipped from V and 3 bases from J, the junction kept 8 bases outside the gene matches. The CDR3 extends over 13 amino acids.